Following are 25 T cell receptor beta chains from one sample sequenced in a study of blood T cells in healthy people across ages (dated by TCRdb to the mid-2010s). Library construction relied on 5' RACE. The listed sequencing device is Illumina HiSeq 2500. A second about 7 to 12 cycle PCR used a sample-barcoded 5' primer and a J-beta primer mix. The public sequencing data were trimmed at Q25 with fastp and processed into clonotypes with MiXCR by TCRdb, which kept only in-frame beta chains. One record per CDR3 amino acid sequence lists the most common genes and DNA. For this sample there are over 950,000 distinct CDR3 sequences; 30% to 40% appear just once. Around 13% of the sample belongs to the ten largest clones. The sequencing input was blood. The receptors shown here come from a man between 18 and 35 years old in good health.

This clonotype was seen only once. The gene calls are TRBV7-3 and TRBJ1-1; D unresolved. Between the trimmed V and J ends, which lost 5 bases and 6 bases, there was a span of 13 bases. The V gene's germline CDR1 is SGHTA and CDR2 FQGTGA. The CDR3 has 13 amino acids. The CDR3: CASSLDIFSEAFF. The CDR3 nucleotides are TGTGCCAGCAGCCTAGACATTTTCTCTGAAGCTTTCTTT. The complete variable domain, with remaining parts taken from reference TRBV7-3 and TRBJ1-1, reads GAGVSQTPSNKVTEKGKYVELRCDPISGHTALYWYRQSLGQGPEFLIYFQGTGAADDSGLPNDRFFAVRPEGSVSTLKIQRTERGDSAVYLCASSLDIFSEAFFGQGTRLTVV.

V is TRBV7-9 and J is TRBJ2-1; the D call may be TRBD1 or TRBD2 (5 bases each). Germline assignment: CDR1 SEHNR and CDR2 FQNEAQ (reference sequence). With 5 bases removed from V and 5 bases from J, the gap between germline ends came to 22 bases. The CDR3 totals 17 residues. The CDR3 DNA reads as TGTGCCAGCAGCACCAATCCAAGGGACCCCACTGACAATGAGCAGTTCTTC. This translates into CASSTNPRDPTDNEQFF.

The table lists this clonotype with a few counts. The chain is built from TRBV4-2 and TRBJ2-1; 8 bases are a match to TRBD2. This CDR3 comprises 17 residues. The germline V gene encodes CDR1 LGHNA and CDR2 YNFKEQ. Trimming at V came to 6 bases and at J to 1 base, leaving 11 bases not matched to a gene. CDR3 coding DNA: TGTGCCAGCAGTAAAGGCAGCGGGGGATTATCCTACAATGAGCAGTTCTTC. This translates into CASSKGSGGLSYNEQFF.

The CDR3 sequence: CASSSQGGAFQETQYF. The DNA of the CDR3 is TGCGCCAGCAGCTCGCAAGGCGGGGCCTTCCAAGAGACCCAGTACTTC. V usage is TRBV5-1 and J usage is TRBJ2-5, with D perhaps TRBD2 (6 bases). V dropped 3 bases and J dropped 1 base, with 16 bases sitting between them. This CDR3 comprises 16 residues. The V gene's germline CDR1 is SGHRS and CDR2 YFSETQ.

V is TRBV12-3 or TRBV12-4 and J is TRBJ1-4, with TRBD1 matching 8 bases. The ends lost 7 bases at V and 8 bases at J; junction bases unmatched: 9. The CDR3 has 14 residues. The CDR3 region is CASKAGGAGEKLFF. The CDR3 bases are TGTGCCAGCAAAGCAGGGGGCGCAGGGGAAAAACTGTTTTTT.

The genes are TRBV12-3 or TRBV12-4 and TRBJ1-2; TRBD1 aligns across 7 bases. The length of the CDR3 is 14 residues. V lost 2 bases and J lost 3; bases outside the gene matches: 3. CDR3 amino acids: CASSLKGADYGYTF. DNA for the CDR3: TGTGCCAGCAGTTTAAAGGGGGCGGACTATGGCTACACCTTC.

The V and J genes are TRBV20-1 and TRBJ1-4; possible D gene TRBD1, 5 bases. The V and J ends lost 6 bases and 9 bases respectively, with 20 bases between them. CDR1 DFQATT and CDR2 SNEGSKA come from the germline V gene (reference sequence). The CDR3 sequence is 14 residues long. CDR3 nucleotide sequence: TGCAGTGCCCCTAAAAAACAAACGGACAAAAAACTGTTTTTT. This encodes CSAPKKQTDKKLFF.

This clonotype was seen a handful of times. The chain couples TRBV5-5 to TRBJ2-5; no reliable D call. This CDR3 comprises 13 residues. Germline V gene lookup returns CDR1 SGHKS and CDR2 YYEKEE (reference sequence). Trimming took off 7 bases at V and 11 bases at J, with 21 bases between the two ends. CDR3 nucleotide sequence: TGTGCCAGCTCCGACGTCCTCCTCGATGAGCAGTACTTC. Translation gives CASSDVLLDEQYF. Using reference TRBV5-5 and TRBJ2-5 for the parts outside the CDR3, the full variable domain is DAGVTQSPTHLIKTRGQQVTLRCSPISGHKSVSWYQQVLGQGPQFIFQYYEKEERGRGNFPDRFSARQFPNYSSELNVNALLLGDSALYLCASSDVLLDEQYFGPGTRLLVL.

This clonotype has only a few counts. The genes are TRBV28 and TRBJ1-1, with D uncertain. This CDR3 spans 15 amino acids. Germline V gene sequence: CDR1 MDHEN, CDR2 SYDVKM. Trimming cost V 3 bases and J 1 base, with 12 bases left between them. The CDR3: CASSFGGLRNTEAFF. The CDR3 bases are TGTGCCAGCAGTTTCGGAGGACTAAGGAACACTGAAGCTTTCTTT.

In this sample, this clonotype turned up a few times. CDR3 loop: CASSSFSDSNNEQFF. The CDR3 region has the DNA TGTGCCAGCAGCTCATTCTCGGACAGCAACAATGAGCAGTTCTTC. The chain recombines TRBV7-9 with TRBJ2-1; possible D gene TRBD1, 6 bases. CDR1 is SEHNR and CDR2 is FQNEAQ in the germline V gene (reference sequence). This CDR3 region has 15 residues. The V end was cut by 4 bases, the J end by 5 bases, with 15 bases between.

This clonotype has more than one count but fewer than ten. The chain recombines TRBV6-1 with TRBJ2-3; 10 bases align to TRBD1. There are 16 residues in the CDR3. After removal of 5 bases from V and 1 base from J, the junction contained 6 bases not matched to a gene. From germline, CDR1 is MNHNS and CDR2 SASEGT. CDR3 amino acids: CASSIRDRGGTDTQYF. CDR3 DNA sequence: TGTGCCAGCAGTATACGGGACAGGGGCGGCACAGATACGCAGTATTTT.

The chain is built from TRBV27 and TRBJ2-7; tentative D call: TRBD1 (6 bases). The CDR3 has 14 amino acids. The V end lost 4 bases, the J end lost 2 bases, and 12 bases lay between the germline ends. The germline V gene has CDR1 MNHEY and CDR2 SMNVEV (reference sequence). For the CDR3, the DNA is TGTGCCAGCAGTTCTACAGGGAAACCCTACGAGCAGTACTTC. Its protein product is CASSSTGKPYEQYF.

This sequence joins TRBV12-3 or TRBV12-4 and TRBJ2-7; no definite D call. V gave up 0 bases and J gave up 2 bases, with 8 bases separating them. The CDR3 extends over 14 amino acids. The CDR3 DNA follows: TGTGCCAGCAGTTTAGCGGCTTTCCCCTACGAGCAGTACTTC. Encoded protein: CASSLAAFPYEQYF.

J is TRBJ1-4 and V is TRBV20-1; D remains unclear. Trimming stripped 2 bases from V and 8 bases from J, with 15 bases between. CDR3 length: 14 residues. Germline V lookup: CDR1 DFQATT, CDR2 SNEGSKA (reference sequence). The CDR3 loop is CSARRTAGNEKLFF. The CDR3 DNA sequence: TGCAGTGCTAGACGGACGGCCGGGAACGAAAAACTGTTTTTT.

Points on this clonotype: A junction boundary mismatches the germline segment, possibly from a read error. The chain links TRBV12-3 or TRBV12-4 to TRBJ2-1; the D gene is possibly TRBD1 (5 bases). This CDR3 contains 16 residues. The CDR3 bases are TGTGCCAGCAGTTTATGGTCAGGGTCCTCCTACGATGAGCAGTTCTTC. It encodes CASSLWSGSSYDEQFF.

In its sample, this clonotype was seen many times. CDR3 bases: TGTGCCAGCAGTCCGACAGGGCGGACTGAAGCTTTCTTT. It encodes CASSPTGRTEAFF. This chain links TRBV7-9 with TRBJ1-1; 7 nucleotides agree with TRBD1. The CDR3 spans 13 residues. Germline assignment: CDR1 SEHNR and CDR2 FQNEAQ (reference sequence). J lost 5 bases, V lost 6 bases, and 6 bases had no gene match.

This chain joins TRBV25-1 and TRBJ1-1, with D tentatively TRBD1 (6 bases). This CDR3 has 13 residues. The V gene lost 5 bases and the J gene lost 5 bases, with 12 bases spanning the gap. The germline CDR1 and CDR2 sequences are MGHDK and SYGVNS. The CDR3 DNA reads TGTGCCAGCAGTCAAAAGGGGGGGACTGAAGCTTTCTTT. Translation gives CASSQKGGTEAFF.

J is TRBJ2-7 and V is TRBV14; D is possibly TRBD1 or TRBD2 (5 bases each). CDR3 size: 17 residues. V shed 0 bases and J shed 0 bases, with 15 bases lying between them. Germline V gene lookup returns CDR1 SGHDN and CDR2 FVKESK. The CDR3 loop reads CASSQDKRGRSSYEQYF. The CDR3 bases are TGTGCCAGCAGCCAAGATAAACGGGGACGTAGCTCCTACGAGCAGTACTTC.

This clonotype was observed a few times. The chain recombines TRBV4-3 with TRBJ2-7; tentative D call: TRBD1 (5 bases). Between the trimmed V and J ends, which lost 0 bases and 6 bases, there was a span of 12 bases. Germline CDR1 is LGHNA and CDR2 is YSLEER. The CDR3 totals 14 residues. This chain's CDR3 is CASSQDHWGLEQYF. In nucleotides, the CDR3 is TGCGCCAGCAGCCAAGATCATTGGGGCCTCGAGCAGTACTTC.

The chain combines TRBV6-5 with TRBJ1-6; 9 bases map to TRBD1. The CDR3 runs to 15 residues. The trim removed 10 bases at V and 7 bases at J, leaving 11 bases unmatched. Germline V gene sequence: CDR1 MNHEY, CDR2 SVGAGI. CDR3 DNA: TGTGCCAACGCTCCTTCCGGGACAGGGAATTCACCCCTCCACTTT. The encoded protein is CANAPSGTGNSPLHF.

The chain joins TRBV4-2 to TRBJ2-1; possibly TRBD2 for D (6 bases). Germline V gene lookup returns CDR1 LGHNA and CDR2 YNFKEQ. V dropped 4 bases and J dropped 0 bases, with 16 bases sitting between them. CDR3 length: 17 residues. CDR3 nucleotides: TGTGCCAGCAGCCTCGTAACTAGCAAAGTCTCCTACAATGAGCAGTTCTTC. It yields the protein CASSLVTSKVSYNEQFF.

This clonotype was counted between two and nine times. The V and J genes are TRBV12-3 or TRBV12-4 and TRBJ1-2; weak D call: TRBD1 (6 bases). CDR3 length equals 13 residues. Trimming stripped 7 bases from V and 0 bases from J, with 9 bases between. CDR3 nucleotides: TGTGCCAGCAAACGGACAGCTAACTATGGCTACACCTTC. Translating gives CASKRTANYGYTF.

The rearrangement joins TRBV20-1 to TRBJ2-5; D is possibly TRBD1 (5 bases). The V gene's germline CDR1 is DFQATT and CDR2 SNEGSKA (reference sequence). The CDR3 totals 14 residues. V was pared by 4 bases and J by 1 base, with 13 bases between. The CDR3 DNA follows: TGCAGTGCTACCAAGGGGTTAGTCCAAGAGACCCAGTACTTC. Translated: CSATKGLVQETQYF.

The chain recombines TRBV5-1 with TRBJ1-1; the D gene is possibly TRBD1 (5 bases). CDR3 size: 15 residues. From germline, CDR1 is SGHRS and CDR2 YFSETQ. Trimming stripped 2 bases from V and 0 bases from J, with 11 bases between. Written as DNA, the CDR3 is TGCGCCAGCAGCTTTAGCGGGGGTATGAACACTGAAGCTTTCTTT. This sequence encodes CASSFSGGMNTEAFF.

This clonotype was picked up a small number of times. V and J are TRBV24-1 and TRBJ2-6; D perhaps matches TRBD2 (6 bases). Germline CDR1 and CDR2: KGHDR and SFDVKD. This CDR3 is built from 20 residues. V was shortened by 0 bases and J by 0 bases, with 17 bases between the two germline ends. CDR3 DNA sequence: TGTGCCACCAGTGATTTGCTTACGGGACTCCGCACCTCTGGGGCCAACGTCCTGACTTTC. It encodes CATSDLLTGLRTSGANVLTF.